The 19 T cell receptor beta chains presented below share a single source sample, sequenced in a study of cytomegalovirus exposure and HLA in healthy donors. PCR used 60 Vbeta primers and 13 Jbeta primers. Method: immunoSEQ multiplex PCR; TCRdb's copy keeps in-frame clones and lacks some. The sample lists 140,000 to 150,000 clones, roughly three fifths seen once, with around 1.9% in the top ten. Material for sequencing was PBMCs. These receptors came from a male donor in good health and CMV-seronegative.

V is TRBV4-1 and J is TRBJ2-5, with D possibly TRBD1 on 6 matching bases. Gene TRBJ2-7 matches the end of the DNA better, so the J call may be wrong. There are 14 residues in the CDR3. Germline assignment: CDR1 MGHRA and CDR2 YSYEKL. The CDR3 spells CASSPRGQTYEQYF. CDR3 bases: TGCGCCAGCAGCCCAAGAGGACAGACCTACGAGCAGTACTTC.

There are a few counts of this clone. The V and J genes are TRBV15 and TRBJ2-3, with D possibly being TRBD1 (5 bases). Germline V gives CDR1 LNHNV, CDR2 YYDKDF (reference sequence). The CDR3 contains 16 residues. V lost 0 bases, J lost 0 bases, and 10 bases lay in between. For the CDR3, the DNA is TGTGCCACCAGCAGAGATGGAGACAGAAGCACAGATACGCAGTATTTT. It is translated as CATSRDGDRSTDTQYF.

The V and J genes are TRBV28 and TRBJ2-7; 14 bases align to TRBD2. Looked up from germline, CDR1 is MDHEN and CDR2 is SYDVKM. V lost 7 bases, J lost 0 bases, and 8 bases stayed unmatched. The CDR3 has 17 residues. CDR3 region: CASIKGTSGSLSYEQYF. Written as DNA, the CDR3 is TGTGCCAGCATCAAGGGGACTAGCGGGAGTCTCTCCTACGAGCAGTACTTC.

CDR3: CASSDGAGVYGYTF. CDR3 DNA: TGTGCCAGCAGTGACGGTGCAGGGGTCTATGGCTACACCTTC. The V and J genes are TRBV6-5 and TRBJ1-2, with D possibly matching TRBD1 (6 bases). The CDR3 extends over 14 amino acids. Germline CDR1 MNHEY, CDR2 SVGAGI. With 5 bases removed from V and 4 bases from J, the gap between germline ends came to 14 bases.

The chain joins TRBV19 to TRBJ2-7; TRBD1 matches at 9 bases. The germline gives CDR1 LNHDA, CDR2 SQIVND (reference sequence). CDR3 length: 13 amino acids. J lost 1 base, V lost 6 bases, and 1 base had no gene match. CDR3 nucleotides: TGTGCCAGTAGGGGGACAGGGTCCTACGAGCAGTACTTC. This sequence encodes CASRGTGSYEQYF.

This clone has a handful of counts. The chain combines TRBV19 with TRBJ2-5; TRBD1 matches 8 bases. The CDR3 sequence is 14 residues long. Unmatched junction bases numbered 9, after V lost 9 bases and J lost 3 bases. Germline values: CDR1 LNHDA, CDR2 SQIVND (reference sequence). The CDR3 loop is CASTQKQGEETQYF. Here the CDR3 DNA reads TGTGCCAGCACTCAAAAACAGGGGGAAGAGACCCAGTACTTC.

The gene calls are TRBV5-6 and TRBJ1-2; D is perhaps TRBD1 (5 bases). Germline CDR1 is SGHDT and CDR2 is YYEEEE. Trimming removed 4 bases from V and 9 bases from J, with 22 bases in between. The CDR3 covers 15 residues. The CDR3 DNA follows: TGTGCCAGCAGCATTCGCCTAGGGGCGATTGGGAGCTACACCTTC. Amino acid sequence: CASSIRLGAIGSYTF.

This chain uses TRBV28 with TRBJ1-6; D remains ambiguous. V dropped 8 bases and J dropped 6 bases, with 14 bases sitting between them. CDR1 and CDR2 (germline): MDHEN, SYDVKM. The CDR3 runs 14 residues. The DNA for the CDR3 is TGTGCCAGCTCCCCTCCCGGGGTTAATTCACCCCTCCACTTT. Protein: CASSPPGVNSPLHF. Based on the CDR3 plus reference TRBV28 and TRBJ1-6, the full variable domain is DVKVTQSSRYLVKRTGEKVFLECVQDMDHENMFWYRQDPGLGLRLIYFSYDVKMKEKGDIPEGYSVSREKKERFSLILESASTNQTSMYLCASSPPGVNSPLHFGNGTRLTVT.

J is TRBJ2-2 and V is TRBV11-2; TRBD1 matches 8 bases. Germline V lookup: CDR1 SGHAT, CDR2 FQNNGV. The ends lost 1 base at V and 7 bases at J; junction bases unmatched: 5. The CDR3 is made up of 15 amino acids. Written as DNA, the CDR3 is TGTGCCAGCAGCTTAGGGACAGGGATCAACGGGGAGCTGTTTTTT. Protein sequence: CASSLGTGINGELFF.

The CDR3 reads CASSLGWAGSYEQYF. The DNA of the CDR3 is TGTGCCAGCAGTTTAGGGTGGGCAGGGTCGTACGAGCAGTACTTC. This chain connects TRBV27 to TRBJ2-7; D is perhaps TRBD1 (5 bases). V lost 2 bases and J 4 bases, leaving 15 bases between the germline ends. CDR1 and CDR2 (germline): MNHEY, SMNVEV (reference sequence). The CDR3 is made up of 15 amino acids.

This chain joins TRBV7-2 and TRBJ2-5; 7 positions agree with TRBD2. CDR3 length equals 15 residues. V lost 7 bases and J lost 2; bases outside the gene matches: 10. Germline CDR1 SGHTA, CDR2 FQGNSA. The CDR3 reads CASTLGGGGQETQYF. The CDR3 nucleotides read TGTGCCAGCACCCTGGGAGGCGGGGGACAAGAGACCCAGTACTTC.

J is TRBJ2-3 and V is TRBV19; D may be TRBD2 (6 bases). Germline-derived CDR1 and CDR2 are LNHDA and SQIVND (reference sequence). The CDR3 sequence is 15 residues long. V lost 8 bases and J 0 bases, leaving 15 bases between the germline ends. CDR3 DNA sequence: TGTGCCAGTGTGGGGAGGACGACTAGCACAGATACGCAGTATTTT. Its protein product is CASVGRTTSTDTQYF. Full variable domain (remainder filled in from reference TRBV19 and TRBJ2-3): DGGITQSPKYLFRKEGQNVTLSCEQNLNHDAMYWYRQDPGQGLRLIYYSQIVNDFQKGDIAEGYSVSREKKESFPLTVTSAQKNPTAFYLCASVGRTTSTDTQYFGPGTRLTVL.

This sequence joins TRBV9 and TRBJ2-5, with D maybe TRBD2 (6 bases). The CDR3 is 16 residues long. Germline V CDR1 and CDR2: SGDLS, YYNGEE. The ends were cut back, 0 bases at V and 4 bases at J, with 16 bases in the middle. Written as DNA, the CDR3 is TGTGCCAGCAGCGTAGGGGCTCAGGGAGGAGGAGAGACCCAGTACTTC. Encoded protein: CASSVGAQGGGETQYF.

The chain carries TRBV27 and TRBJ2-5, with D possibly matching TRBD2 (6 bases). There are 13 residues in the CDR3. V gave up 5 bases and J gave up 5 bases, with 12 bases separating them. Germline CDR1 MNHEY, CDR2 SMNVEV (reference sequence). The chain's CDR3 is CASSPRGGETQYF. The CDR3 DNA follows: TGTGCCAGCAGTCCGCGTGGGGGGGAGACCCAGTACTTC.

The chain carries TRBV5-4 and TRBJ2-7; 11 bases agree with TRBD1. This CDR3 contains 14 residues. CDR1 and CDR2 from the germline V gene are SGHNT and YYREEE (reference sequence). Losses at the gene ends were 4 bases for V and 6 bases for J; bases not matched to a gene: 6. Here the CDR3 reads CASSRDRGRSEQYF. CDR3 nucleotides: TGTGCCAGCAGCCGGGACAGGGGGAGGAGCGAGCAGTACTTC. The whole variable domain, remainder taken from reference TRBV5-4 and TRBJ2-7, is ETGVTQSPTHLIKTRGQQVTLRCSSQSGHNTVSWYQQALGQGPQFIFQYYREEENGRGNFPPRFSGLQFPNYSSELNVNALELDDSALYLCASSRDRGRSEQYFGPGTRLTVT.

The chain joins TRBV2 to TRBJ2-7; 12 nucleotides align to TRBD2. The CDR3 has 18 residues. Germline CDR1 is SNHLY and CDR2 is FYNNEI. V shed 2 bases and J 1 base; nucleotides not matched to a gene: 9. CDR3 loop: CASSESGLAGGMSYEQYF. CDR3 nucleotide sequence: TGTGCCAGCAGTGAATCCGGCCTAGCGGGGGGGATGTCCTACGAGCAGTACTTC.

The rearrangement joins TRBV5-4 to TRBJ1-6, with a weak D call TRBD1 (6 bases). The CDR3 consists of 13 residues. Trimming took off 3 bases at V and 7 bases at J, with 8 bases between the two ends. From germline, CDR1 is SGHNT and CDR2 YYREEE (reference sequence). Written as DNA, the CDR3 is TGTGCCAGCAGCTCCACAGGGAATTCACCCCTCCACTTT. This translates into CASSSTGNSPLHF. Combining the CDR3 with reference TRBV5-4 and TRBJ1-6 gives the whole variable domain ETGVTQSPTHLIKTRGQQVTLRCSSQSGHNTVSWYQQALGQGPQFIFQYYREEENGRGNFPPRFSGLQFPNYSSELNVNALELDDSALYLCASSSTGNSPLHFGNGTRLTVT.

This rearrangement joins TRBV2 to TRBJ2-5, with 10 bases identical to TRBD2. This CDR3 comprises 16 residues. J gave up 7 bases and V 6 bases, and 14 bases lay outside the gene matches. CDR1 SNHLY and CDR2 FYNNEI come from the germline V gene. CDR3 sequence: CASSVDLAGAAGTQYF. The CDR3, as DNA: TGTGCCAGCAGCGTAGATCTAGCGGGGGCCGCCGGGACCCAGTACTTC.

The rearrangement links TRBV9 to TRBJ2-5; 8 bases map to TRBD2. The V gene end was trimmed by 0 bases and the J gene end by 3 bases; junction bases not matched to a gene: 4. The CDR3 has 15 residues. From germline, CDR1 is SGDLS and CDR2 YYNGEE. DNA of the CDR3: TGTGCCAGCAGCGTAGTAGCGGGGAGCGAAGAGACCCAGTACTTC. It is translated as CASSVVAGSEETQYF.